A selection of T cell receptor beta chains follows, all from one sample in a study of blood T cell repertoires in COVID-19. Sequencing used immunoSEQ multiplex PCR; TCRdb keeps in-frame clones, though not all of them. The sample has some 80,000 clones, approximately 79% seen once. The material sequenced was peripheral blood. Receptors originate from a woman older than 75 with active or convalescent COVID-19. Both conserved end residues are part of each CDR3. The D gene is left open where the match is weak. Clone size is not always given. Where it is, it says once, few, many or a class for expanded clones.

v_gene	d_gene	len	abundance	j_gene	CDR3nt	CDR3aa
TRBV24-1	TRBD1	16	-	TRBJ2-1	TGTGCCACCAGTGACAACGGACAGGGGATGGGCAATGAGCAGTTCTTC	CATSDNGQGMGNEQFF
TRBV11-3	-	15	-	TRBJ2-1	TGTGCCAGCAGCTTGGCGGGGAGCTCCTACAATGAGCAGTTCTTC	CASSLAGSSYNEQFF
TRBV4-1	-	13	-	TRBJ2-3	TGCGCCAGCAGCCATTACGCGACAGATACGCAGTATTTT	CASSHYATDTQYF
TRBV12-3/TRBV12-4	-	11	-	TRBJ1-1	TGTGCCAGCGGACAGTACACTGAAGCTTTCTTT	CASGQYTEAFF
TRBV29-1	-	13	-	TRBJ2-1	TGCAGCGGTTTCTACCTTAGCGTAAATGAGCAGTTCTTC	CSGFYLSVNEQFF
TRBV7-2	-	15	-	TRBJ2-7	TGTGCCAGCAGCTTAGGATCTGGGGCCCCCTACGAGCAGTACTTC	CASSLGSGAPYEQYF
TRBV5-1	TRBD1	14	-	TRBJ2-7	TGCGCCAGCAGCTTGGAGTACAGGGGTCTCGAGCAGTACTTC	CASSLEYRGLEQYF
TRBV11-2	-	15	-	TRBJ2-2	TGTGCCAGCAGCTTAGATGATATGTTCGAGGGGGAGCTGTTTTTT	CASSLDDMFEGELFF
TRBV7-2	TRBD1	13	-	TRBJ2-1	TGTGCCAGCAGCAGGACAGGGGCCGATGAGCAGTTCTTC	CASSRTGADEQFF
TRBV27	TRBD2	16	once	TRBJ2-7	TGTGCCAGCGCCCGTACCGGGACTAGCGGGACCTACGAGCAGTACTTC	CASARTGTSGTYEQYF
TRBV18	-	14	-	TRBJ2-5	TGTGCCAGCTCATCCAGGGGAGCTGGAGAGACCCAGTACTTC	CASSSRGAGETQYF
TRBV6-5	TRBD2	15	-	TRBJ2-7	TGTGCCAGCAGAGGGGATAGCGGGAGAGGCTACGAGCAGTACTTC	CASRGDSGRGYEQYF
TRBV6-5	-	14	-	TRBJ2-7	TGTGCCAGCAAGGACGGGGGGACAACCTACGAGCAGTACTTC	CASKDGGTTYEQYF
TRBV18	TRBD1	16	-	TRBJ1-4	TGTGCCAGCCGCGGCTCGGGGACAGGGGATAATGAAAAACTGTTTTTT	CASRGSGTGDNEKLFF
TRBV5-4	TRBD2	13	-	TRBJ2-1	TGTGCCAGCAGCTTGGGCCCGGGAGGTGAGCAGTTCTTC	CASSLGPGGEQFF
TRBV12-5	-	13	-	TRBJ2-1	TGTGCTAGTGCACCATTGGGGGGCAATGAGCAGTTCTTC	CASAPLGGNEQFF
TRBV6-5	TRBD2	14	-	TRBJ2-2	TGTGCCAGCAGCCGGACTAGTTTTCCCGGGGAGCTGTTTTTT	CASSRTSFPGELFF
TRBV27	-	13	-	TRBJ2-7	TGTGCCAGCAGTTTACAGGGAACCTACGAGCAGTACTTC	CASSLQGTYEQYF
TRBV2	TRBD1	13	-	TRBJ1-5	TGTGCCAGTGGGACAGGGGGAACTCAGCCCCAGCATTTT	CASGTGGTQPQHF
TRBV5-1	TRBD1	16	-	TRBJ1-4	TGCGCCAGCAGCCCCCACCAAGGACAGGGGATGGAAAAACTGTTTTTT	CASSPHQGQGMEKLFF
TRBV28	TRBD2	16	-	TRBJ2-1	TGTGCCAGCAGTTTGTCTACCGGGACTACACGGAAGGAGCAGTTCTTC	CASSLSTGTTRKEQFF
TRBV18	TRBD1	16	-	TRBJ1-1	TGTGCCAGCTCCCTAGGGACAGGGGGATCGAACACTGGAGCTTTCTTT	CASSLGTGGSNTGAFF
TRBV29-1	-	14	-	TRBJ2-4	TGCAGCGCAAGACAGACACTAGCCAAAAACATTCAGTACTTC	CSARQTLAKNIQYF
TRBV7-6	-	15	-	TRBJ2-5	TGTGCCAGCAGCTTAATTGGGGGCTCCTTGGCGGCCCAGTACTTC	CASSLIGGSLAAQYF
TRBV4-3	TRBD2	15	-	TRBJ2-7	TGCGCCAGCAGCCAAAGGGCTAGCGGGGGGCGTGAGCAGTACTTC	CASSQRASGGREQYF
TRBV4-1	-	12	-	TRBJ1-3	TGCGCCAGCAGCGTACCGGGTGGCACCATATATTTT	CASSVPGGTIYF
TRBV2	TRBD1	16	-	TRBJ1-1	TGTGCCAGCCTAAAGGGACAGGGGGCCCTGAACACTGAAGCTTTCTTT	CASLKGQGALNTEAFF
TRBV27	-	16	-	TRBJ2-1	TGTGCCAGCAGGAACGGGACAATCTTTAGATACAATGAGCAGTTCTTC	CASRNGTIFRYNEQFF
TRBV6-5	-	16	-	TRBJ2-3	TGTGCCAGCAGTTACTCGATTTACCAGGAGGGTGATACGCAGTATTTT	CASSYSIYQEGDTQYF
TRBV15	TRBD1	16	-	TRBJ2-5	TGTGCCACCAGCAGAGGCGGGACAGGGGGCATGGAGACCCAGTACTTC	CATSRGGTGGMETQYF
TRBV4-3	TRBD1	17	-	TRBJ2-1	TGCGCCAGCAGCCGCCAATGGACAGGGGGAATGGGCAATGAGCAGTTCTTC	CASSRQWTGGMGNEQFF
TRBV9	TRBD1	16	-	TRBJ2-5	TGTGCCAGCAGCGACCGGACAGGGGGCGTCGGTGAGACCCAGTACTTC	CASSDRTGGVGETQYF
TRBV7-9	TRBD1	17	once	TRBJ1-3	TGTGCCAGCAGCTCCTGGGGACAGCAAGCTTCTGGAAACACCATATATTTT	CASSSWGQQASGNTIYF
TRBV5-4	-	16	-	TRBJ1-4	TGTGCCAGCAGCCGATACGTGGGGAGCTTTGGGGAAAAACTGTTTTTT	CASSRYVGSFGEKLFF
TRBV4-2	TRBD2	18	once	TRBJ2-7	TGTGCCAGCAGCCAAGGAGTTAGCGGGAGCATTTCCGCCTACGAGCAGTACTTC	CASSQGVSGSISAYEQYF
TRBV6-6	TRBD1	14	-	TRBJ1-4	TGTGCCAGCAGGGGGACAGCAACTAATGAAAAACTGTTTTTT	CASRGTATNEKLFF
TRBV6-2/TRBV6-3	-	13	-	TRBJ2-1	TGTGCCAGCAGTTACGCAGGGAACAATGAGCAGTTCTTC	CASSYAGNNEQFF
TRBV6-4	TRBD2	15	once	TRBJ2-3	TGTGCCAGCAGTGACGCGGGGGACTCCACAGATACGCAGTATTTT	CASSDAGDSTDTQYF
TRBV5-1	-	14	-	TRBJ2-3	TGCGCCAGCAGCTCGATTGCACAGTCAGATACGCAGTATTTT	CASSSIAQSDTQYF
TRBV3-1/TRBV3-2	-	14	-	TRBJ2-7	TGTGCCAGCAGCCAAGGTCAGGGAAGCTACGAGCAGTACTTC	CASSQGQGSYEQYF
TRBV15	-	15	few	TRBJ2-7	TGTGCCACCAGCAGAGATACTGAGACAGCATACGAGCAGTACTTC	CATSRDTETAYEQYF
TRBV9	-	17	-	TRBJ2-2	TGTGCCAGCAGCGTACCCGCCCGGGAATCGAACACCGGGGAGCTGTTTTTT	CASSVPARESNTGELFF
TRBV6-5	-	15	once	TRBJ1-1	TGTGCCAGCAACCGGGAGCCGAACTTGAACACTGAAGCTTTCTTT	CASNREPNLNTEAFF
TRBV25-1	-	14	-	TRBJ2-3	TGTGCCAGCAGGGGCTTGCCAGGCACAGATACGCAGTATTTT	CASRGLPGTDTQYF
TRBV19	TRBD2	15	-	TRBJ2-1	TGTGCCAGTAAGAAGGGACTAGCGGTTTACAATGAGCAGTTCTTC	CASKKGLAVYNEQFF